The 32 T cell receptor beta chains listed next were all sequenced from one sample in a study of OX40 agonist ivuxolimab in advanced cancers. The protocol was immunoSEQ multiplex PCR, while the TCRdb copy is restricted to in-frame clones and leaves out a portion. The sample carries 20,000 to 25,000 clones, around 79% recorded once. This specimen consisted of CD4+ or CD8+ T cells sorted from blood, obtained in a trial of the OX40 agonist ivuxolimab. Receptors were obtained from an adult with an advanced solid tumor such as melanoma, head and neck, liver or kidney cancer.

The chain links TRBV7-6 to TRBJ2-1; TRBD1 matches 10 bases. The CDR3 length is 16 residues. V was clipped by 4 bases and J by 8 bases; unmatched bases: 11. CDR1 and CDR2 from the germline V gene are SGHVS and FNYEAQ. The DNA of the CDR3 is TGTGCCAGCAGCTCCGGGACAGGGGAGATTAGGGATGAGCAGTTCTTC. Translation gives CASSSGTGEIRDEQFF.

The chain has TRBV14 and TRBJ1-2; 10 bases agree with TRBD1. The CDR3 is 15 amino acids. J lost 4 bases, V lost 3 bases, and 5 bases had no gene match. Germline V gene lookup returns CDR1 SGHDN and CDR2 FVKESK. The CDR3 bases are TGTGCCAGCAGCCAGGGACAGGGGCGGTCCTATGGCTACACCTTC. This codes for CASSQGQGRSYGYTF.

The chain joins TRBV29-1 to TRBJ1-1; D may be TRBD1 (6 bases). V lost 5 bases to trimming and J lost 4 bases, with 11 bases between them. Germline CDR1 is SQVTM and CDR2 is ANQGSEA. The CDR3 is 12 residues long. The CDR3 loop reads CSVRRGGTEAFF. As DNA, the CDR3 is TGCAGCGTTAGGAGGGGGGGCACTGAAGCTTTCTTT.

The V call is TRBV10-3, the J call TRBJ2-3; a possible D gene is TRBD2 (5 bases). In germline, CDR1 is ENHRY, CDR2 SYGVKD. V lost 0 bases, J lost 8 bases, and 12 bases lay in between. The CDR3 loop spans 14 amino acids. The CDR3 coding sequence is TGTGCCATCAGTGAGTCCTCCTCCCGGGGTACGCAGTATTTT. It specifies CAISESSSRGTQYF.

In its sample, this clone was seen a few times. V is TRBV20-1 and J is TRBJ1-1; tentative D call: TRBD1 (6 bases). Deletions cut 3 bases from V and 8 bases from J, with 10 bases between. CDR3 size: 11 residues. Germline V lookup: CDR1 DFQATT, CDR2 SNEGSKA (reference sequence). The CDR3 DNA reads TGCAGTGCTAGGGACAGCCGAGAAGCTTTCTTT. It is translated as CSARDSREAFF.

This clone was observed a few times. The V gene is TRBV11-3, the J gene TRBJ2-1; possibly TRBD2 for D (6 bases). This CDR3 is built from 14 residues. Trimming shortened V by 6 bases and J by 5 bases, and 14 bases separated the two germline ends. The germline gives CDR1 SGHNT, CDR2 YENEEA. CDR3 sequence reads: CASSYSGNDNEQFF. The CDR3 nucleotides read TGTGCCAGCAGTTATAGCGGAAACGACAATGAGCAGTTCTTC.

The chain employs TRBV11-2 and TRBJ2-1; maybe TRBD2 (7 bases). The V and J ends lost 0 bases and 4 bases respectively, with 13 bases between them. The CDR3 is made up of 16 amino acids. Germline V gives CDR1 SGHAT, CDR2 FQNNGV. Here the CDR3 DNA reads TGTGCCAGCAGCTTAGATTGGAGGGGGGGGTACAATGAGCAGTTCTTC. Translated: CASSLDWRGGYNEQFF.

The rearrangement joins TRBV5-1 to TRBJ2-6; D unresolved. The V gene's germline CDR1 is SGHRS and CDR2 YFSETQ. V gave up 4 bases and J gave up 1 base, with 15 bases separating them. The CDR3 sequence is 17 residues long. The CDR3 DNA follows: TGCGCCAGCAGCCGGCAACCACAGAGATCTGGGGCCAACGTCCTGACTTTC. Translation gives CASSRQPQRSGANVLTF.

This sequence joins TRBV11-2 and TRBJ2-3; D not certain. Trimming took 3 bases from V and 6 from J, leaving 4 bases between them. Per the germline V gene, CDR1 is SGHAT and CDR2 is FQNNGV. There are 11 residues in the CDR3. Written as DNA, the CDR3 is TGTGCCAGCAGCTTCGGGGATACGCAGTATTTT. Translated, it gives CASSFGDTQYF.

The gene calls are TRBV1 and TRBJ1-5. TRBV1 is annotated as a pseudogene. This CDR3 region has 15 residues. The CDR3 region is CTSSQRSGVRQPQHF. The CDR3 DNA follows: TGCACCAGCAGCCAACGATCGGGGGTGAGGCAGCCCCAGCATTTT.

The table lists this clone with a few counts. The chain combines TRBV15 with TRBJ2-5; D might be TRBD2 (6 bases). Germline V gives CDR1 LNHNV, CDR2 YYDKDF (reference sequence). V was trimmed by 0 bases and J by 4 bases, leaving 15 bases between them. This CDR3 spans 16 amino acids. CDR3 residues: CATSRDGPTGAETQYF. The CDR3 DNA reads TGTGCCACCAGCAGAGACGGACCCACGGGAGCAGAGACCCAGTACTTC.

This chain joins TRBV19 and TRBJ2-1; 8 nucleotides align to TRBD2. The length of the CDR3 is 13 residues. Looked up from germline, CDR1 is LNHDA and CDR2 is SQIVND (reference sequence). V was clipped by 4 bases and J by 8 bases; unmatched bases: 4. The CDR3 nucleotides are TGTGCCAGTAGTACGGGGGGGCCGGATGAGCAGTTCTTC. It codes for CASSTGGPDEQFF.

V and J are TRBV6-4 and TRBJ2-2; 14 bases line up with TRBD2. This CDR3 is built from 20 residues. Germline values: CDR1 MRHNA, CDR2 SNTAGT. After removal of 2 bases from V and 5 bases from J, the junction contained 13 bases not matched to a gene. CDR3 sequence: CASSDEGSGLAGGHTGELFF. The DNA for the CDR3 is TGTGCCAGCAGTGACGAGGGGTCAGGACTAGCGGGAGGACATACCGGGGAGCTGTTTTTT.

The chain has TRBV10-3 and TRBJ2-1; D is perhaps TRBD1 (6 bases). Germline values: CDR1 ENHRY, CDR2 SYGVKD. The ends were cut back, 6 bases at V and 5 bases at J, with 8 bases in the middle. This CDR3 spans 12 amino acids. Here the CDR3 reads CAIRGANNEQFF. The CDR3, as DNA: TGTGCCATCAGGGGGGCAAACAATGAGCAGTTCTTC.

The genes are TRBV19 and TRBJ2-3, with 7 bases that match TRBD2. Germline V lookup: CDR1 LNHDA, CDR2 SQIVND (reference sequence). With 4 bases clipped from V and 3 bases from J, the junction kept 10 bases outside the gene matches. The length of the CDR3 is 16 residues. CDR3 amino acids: CASSTPGAGVTDTQYF. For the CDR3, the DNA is TGTGCCAGTAGTACCCCTGGGGCGGGAGTAACAGATACGCAGTATTTT.

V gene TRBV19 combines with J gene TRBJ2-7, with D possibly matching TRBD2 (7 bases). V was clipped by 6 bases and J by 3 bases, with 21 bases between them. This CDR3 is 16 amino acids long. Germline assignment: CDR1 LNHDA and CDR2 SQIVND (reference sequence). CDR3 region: CASSNPRGAKVYEQYF. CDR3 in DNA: TGTGCCAGTAGCAATCCTCGGGGGGCGAAGGTCTACGAGCAGTACTTC.

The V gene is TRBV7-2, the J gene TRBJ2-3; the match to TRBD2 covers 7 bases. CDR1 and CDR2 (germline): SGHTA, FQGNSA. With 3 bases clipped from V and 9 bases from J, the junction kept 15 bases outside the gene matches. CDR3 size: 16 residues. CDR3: CASSLDTSSGPRTQYF. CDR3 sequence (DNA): TGTGCCAGCAGCTTGGACACTTCTAGCGGCCCGAGGACGCAGTATTTT.

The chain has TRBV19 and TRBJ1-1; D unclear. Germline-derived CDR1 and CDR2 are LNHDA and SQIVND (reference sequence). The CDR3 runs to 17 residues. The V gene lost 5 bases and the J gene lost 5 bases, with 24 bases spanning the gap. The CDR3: CASSPSRLFGGRTEAFF. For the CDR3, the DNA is TGTGCCAGTAGTCCCTCGCGTCTGTTTGGAGGTCGGACTGAAGCTTTCTTT. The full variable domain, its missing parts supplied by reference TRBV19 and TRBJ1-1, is DGGITQSPKYLFRKEGQNVTLSCEQNLNHDAMYWYRQDPGQGLRLIYYSQIVNDFQKGDIAEGYSVSREKKESFPLTVTSAQKNPTAFYLCASSPSRLFGGRTEAFFGQGTRLTVV.

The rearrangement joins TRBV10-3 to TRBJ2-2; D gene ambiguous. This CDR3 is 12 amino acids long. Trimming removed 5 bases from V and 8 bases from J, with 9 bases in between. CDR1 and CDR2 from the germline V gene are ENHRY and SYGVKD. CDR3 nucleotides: TGTGCCATCAGTCAAAGGGAAGGGGAGCTGTTTTTT. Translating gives CAISQREGELFF.

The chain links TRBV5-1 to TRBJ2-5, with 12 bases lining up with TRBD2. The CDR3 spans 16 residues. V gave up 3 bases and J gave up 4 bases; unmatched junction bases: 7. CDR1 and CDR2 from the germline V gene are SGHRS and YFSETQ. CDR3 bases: TGCGCCAGCAGCTCTAGCGGGGGGGCCGTGAGAGAGACCCAGTACTTC. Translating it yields CASSSSGGAVRETQYF.

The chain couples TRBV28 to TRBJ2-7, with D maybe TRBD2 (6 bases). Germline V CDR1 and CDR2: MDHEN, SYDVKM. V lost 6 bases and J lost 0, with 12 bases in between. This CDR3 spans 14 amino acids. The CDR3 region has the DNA TGTGCCAGCAGCCCCGTGGGGGGCTCCTACGAGCAGTACTTC. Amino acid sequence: CASSPVGGSYEQYF.

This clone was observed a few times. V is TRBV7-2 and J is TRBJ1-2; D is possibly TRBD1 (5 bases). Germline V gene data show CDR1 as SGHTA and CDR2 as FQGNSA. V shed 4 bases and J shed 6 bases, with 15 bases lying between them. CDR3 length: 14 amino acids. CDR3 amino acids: CASSWKVGDDGYTF. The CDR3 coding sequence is TGTGCCAGCAGCTGGAAGGTAGGGGATGATGGCTACACCTTC.

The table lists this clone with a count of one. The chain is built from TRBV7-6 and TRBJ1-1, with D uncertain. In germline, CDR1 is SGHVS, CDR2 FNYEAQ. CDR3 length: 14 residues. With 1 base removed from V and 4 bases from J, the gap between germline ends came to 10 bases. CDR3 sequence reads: CASSLDAGFTEAFF. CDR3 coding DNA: TGTGCCAGCAGCTTAGACGCCGGATTCACTGAAGCTTTCTTT. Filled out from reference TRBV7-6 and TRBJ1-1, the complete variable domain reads GAGVSQSPRYKVTKRGQDVALRCDPISGHVSLYWYRQALGQGPEFLTYFNYEAQQDKSGLPNDRFSAERPEGSISTLTIQRTEQRDSAMYRCASSLDAGFTEAFFGQGTRLTVV.

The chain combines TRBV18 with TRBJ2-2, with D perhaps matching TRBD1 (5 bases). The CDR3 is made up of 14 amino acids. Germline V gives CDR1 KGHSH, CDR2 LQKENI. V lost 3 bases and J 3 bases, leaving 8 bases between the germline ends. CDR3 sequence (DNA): TGTGCCAGCTCACCGGACATGGACACCGGGGAGCTGTTTTTT. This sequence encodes CASSPDMDTGELFF.

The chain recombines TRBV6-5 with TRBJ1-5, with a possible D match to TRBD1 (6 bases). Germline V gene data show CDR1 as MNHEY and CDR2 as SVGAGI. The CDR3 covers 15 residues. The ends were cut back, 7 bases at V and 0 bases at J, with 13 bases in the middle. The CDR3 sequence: CASKGQGISNQPQHF. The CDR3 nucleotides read TGTGCCAGCAAAGGTCAGGGGATTAGCAATCAGCCCCAGCATTTT.

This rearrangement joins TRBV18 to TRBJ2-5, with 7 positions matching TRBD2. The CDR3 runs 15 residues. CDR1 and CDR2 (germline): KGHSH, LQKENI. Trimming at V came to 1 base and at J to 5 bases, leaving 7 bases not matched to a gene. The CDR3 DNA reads TGTGCCAGCTCACCACTCGGCGGGAGTCGTGAGACCCAGTACTTC. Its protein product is CASSPLGGSRETQYF.

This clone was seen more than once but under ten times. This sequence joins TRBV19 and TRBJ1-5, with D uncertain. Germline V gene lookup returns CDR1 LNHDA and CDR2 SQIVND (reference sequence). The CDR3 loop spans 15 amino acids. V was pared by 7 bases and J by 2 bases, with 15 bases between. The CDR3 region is CASTGVHGGNQPQHF. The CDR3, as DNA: TGTGCCAGTACTGGGGTCCACGGAGGCAATCAGCCCCAGCATTTT.

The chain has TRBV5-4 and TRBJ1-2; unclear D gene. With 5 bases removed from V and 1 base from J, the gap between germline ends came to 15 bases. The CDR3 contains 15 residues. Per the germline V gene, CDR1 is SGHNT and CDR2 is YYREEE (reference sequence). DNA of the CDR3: TGTGCCAGCAGGAGATGGGCGAACTTTAACTATGGCTACACCTTC. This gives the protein CASRRWANFNYGYTF.

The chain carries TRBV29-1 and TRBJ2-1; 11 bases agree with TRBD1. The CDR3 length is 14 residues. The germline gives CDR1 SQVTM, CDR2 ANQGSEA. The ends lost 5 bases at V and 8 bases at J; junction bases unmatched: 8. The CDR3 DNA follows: TGCAGCGTTTTAGGGACAGGGGGGGCTTATGAGCAGTTCTTC. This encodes CSVLGTGGAYEQFF.

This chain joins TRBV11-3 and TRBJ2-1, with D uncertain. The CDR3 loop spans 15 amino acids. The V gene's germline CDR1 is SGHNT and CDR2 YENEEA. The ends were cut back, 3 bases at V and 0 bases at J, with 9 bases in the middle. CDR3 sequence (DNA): TGTGCCAGCAGCTTCGGATTAAGCTCCTACAATGAGCAGTTCTTC. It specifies CASSFGLSSYNEQFF. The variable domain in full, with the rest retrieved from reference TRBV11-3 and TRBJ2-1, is EAGVVQSPRYKIIEKKQPVAFWCNPISGHNTLYWYLQNLGQGPELLIRYENEEAVDDSQLPKDRFSAERLKGVDSTLKIQPAELGDSAVYLCASSFGLSSYNEQFFGPGTRLTVL.

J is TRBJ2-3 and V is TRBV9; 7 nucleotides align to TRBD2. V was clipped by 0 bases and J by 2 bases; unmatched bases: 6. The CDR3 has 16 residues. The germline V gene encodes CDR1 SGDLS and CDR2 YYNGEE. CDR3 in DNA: TGTGCCAGCAGCGTAGAGGGCGGGGGAGCCACAGATACGCAGTATTTT. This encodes CASSVEGGGATDTQYF.

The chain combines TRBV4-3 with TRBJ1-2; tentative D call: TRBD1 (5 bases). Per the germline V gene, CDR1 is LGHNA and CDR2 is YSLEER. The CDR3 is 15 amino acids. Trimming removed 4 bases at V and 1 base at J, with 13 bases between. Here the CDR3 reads CASSRHRDYNYGYTF. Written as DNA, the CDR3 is TGCGCCAGCAGCCGACACCGGGACTATAACTATGGCTACACCTTC.